A selection of T cell receptor beta chains follows, all from one sample in a study of cytomegalovirus exposure and HLA in healthy donors. Sequencing used immunoSEQ multiplex PCR; TCRdb keeps in-frame clones, though not all of them. The sample has 100,000 to 150,000 clones, 78% seen once. The sequencing sample was made of PBMCs. The receptor source for this set is a young woman in good health and CMV-seronegative. Each CDR3 is given with its conserved first and last residue. D genes are given only for firm matches. Clone size, where shown, is once, few, many, or a class for clones that have expanded.

len	v_gene	j_gene	d_gene	abundance	CDR3aa	CDR3nt
14	TRBV29-1	TRBJ2-5	TRBD2	-	CSVGRWGGKETQYF	TGCAGCGTTGGAAGGTGGGGGGGGAAGGAGACCCAGTACTTC
13	TRBV12-5	TRBJ2-5	TRBD1	-	CASGTGLLETQYF	TGTGCTAGTGGGACAGGGTTGTTAGAGACCCAGTACTTC
13	TRBV30	TRBJ1-2	-	-	CAWTIAEVGGYTF	TGTGCCTGGACCATCGCAGAAGTTGGCGGCTACACCTTC
14	TRBV11-2	TRBJ2-7	-	-	CASSLDRSPGEQYF	TGTGCCAGCAGCTTAGATCGTAGCCCTGGCGAGCAGTACTTC
13	TRBV11-2	TRBJ1-1	-	-	CASSLEGGAEAFF	TGTGCCAGCAGCTTAGAGGGGGGAGCTGAAGCTTTCTTT
17	TRBV5-1	TRBJ2-1	TRBD2	-	CASGPSTRLRETHEQFF	TGCGCCAGCGGCCCTTCTACCCGATTGCGGGAGACCCATGAGCAGTTCTTC
16	TRBV28	TRBJ1-2	-	-	CASSLRGGGDFYGYTF	TGTGCCAGCAGTTTAAGGGGCGGGGGGGACTTCTATGGCTACACCTTC
14	TRBV6-4	TRBJ1-1	-	-	CASSARGENTEAFF	TGTGCCAGCAGTGCCAGGGGAGAGAACACTGAAGCTTTCTTT
15	TRBV27	TRBJ2-7	TRBD1	-	CASRSPGQGSYEQYF	TGTGCCAGCAGATCCCCGGGACAGGGGTCCTACGAGCAGTACTTC
15	TRBV9	TRBJ1-4	-	once	CASSVGRAVREKLFF	TGTGCCAGCAGCGTAGGGAGAGCCGTGCGGGAAAAACTGTTTTTT
13	TRBV7-8	TRBJ2-2	-	-	CASSLAGFGELFF	TGTGCCAGCAGCTTGGCAGGCTTCGGGGAGCTGTTTTTT
14	TRBV30	TRBJ2-2	-	-	CAWSVDLVGGELFF	TGTGCCTGGAGTGTGGATCTAGTCGGCGGGGAGCTGTTTTTT
14	TRBV30	TRBJ2-1	-	-	CAWSLKGGRNEQFF	TGTGCCTGGAGTCTAAAGGGCGGGCGCAATGAGCAGTTCTTC
17	TRBV28	TRBJ2-5	-	once	CASKFRMATTQKETQYF	TGTGCCAGCAAGTTCCGTATGGCCACAACGCAAAAAGAGACCCAGTACTTC
13	TRBV27	TRBJ2-7	TRBD2	-	CASPGLAGGEQYF	TGTGCCAGTCCTGGACTAGCGGGAGGAGAGCAGTACTTC
16	TRBV2	TRBJ2-3	-	-	CASTSTGSTGTDTQYF	TGTGCCAGTACGTCTACCGGGAGTACTGGCACAGATACGCAGTATTTT
14	TRBV6-1	TRBJ1-2	-	-	CASSEQAGNYGYTF	TGTGCCAGCAGTGAACAGGCCGGAAACTATGGCTACACCTTC
13	TRBV5-6	TRBJ1-1	-	once	CASSVYRAPEAFF	TGTGCCAGCAGCGTCTACAGGGCCCCTGAAGCTTTCTTT
15	TRBV15	TRBJ1-5	-	-	CATSEGGGDNQPQHF	TGTGCCACCAGCGAGGGAGGAGGGGATAATCAGCCCCAGCATTTT
15	TRBV18	TRBJ1-1	TRBD1	-	CASSPDRSLNTEAFF	TGTGCCAGCTCGCCGGACAGGTCATTGAACACTGAAGCTTTCTTT
13	TRBV5-6	TRBJ2-7	-	-	CASSFSASYEQYF	TGTGCCAGCAGCTTTAGCGCATCCTACGAGCAGTACTTC
16	TRBV5-1	TRBJ2-1	-	-	CASSYQGQGSYNEQFF	TGCGCCAGCAGCTACCAAGGGCAGGGGTCCTACAATGAGCAGTTCTTC
19	TRBV5-1	TRBJ1-1	TRBD1	-	CASSSTTGGKSRANTEAFF	TGCGCCAGCAGCTCAACGACAGGGGGAAAATCTAGGGCGAACACTGAAGCTTTCTTT
15	TRBV5-1	TRBJ1-1	TRBD1	once	CASKYEGAPNTEAFF	TGCGCCAGCAAGTACGAGGGGGCTCCGAACACTGAAGCTTTCTTT
17	TRBV5-1	TRBJ2-5	TRBD1	-	CASSLEDRDRVQETQYF	TGCGCCAGCAGCTTGGAGGATAGGGACAGGGTTCAAGAGACCCAGTACTTC
12	TRBV30	TRBJ2-1	-	-	CAWSVLMDEQFF	TGTGCCTGGAGTGTACTTATGGATGAGCAGTTCTTC
12	TRBV7-9	TRBJ1-1	-	-	CASSLAAGRWFF	TGTGCCAGCAGCTTAGCGGCAGGGCGGTGGTTCTTT
15	TRBV4-1	TRBJ2-7	-	once	CASSPRIGDSYEQYF	TGCGCCAGCAGCCCCCGGATAGGGGATTCCTACGAGCAGTACTTC
14	TRBV7-9	TRBJ1-2	TRBD1	-	CASSSGTGSYGYTF	TGTGCCAGCAGCTCCGGGACAGGTTCCTATGGCTACACCTTC
16	TRBV5-6	TRBJ2-1	TRBD1	once	CASSWGRGSSYNEQFF	TGTGCCAGCAGCTGGGGCAGGGGGAGCTCCTACAATGAGCAGTTCTTC
14	TRBV4-1	TRBJ2-5	-	few	CASSQPSEQETQYF	TGCGCCAGCAGCCAACCATCGGAGCAAGAGACCCAGTACTTC
15	TRBV9	TRBJ2-5	-	-	CASSVPDRLQETQYF	TGTGCCAGCAGCGTCCCGGACAGACTTCAAGAGACCCAGTACTTC
18	TRBV25-1	TRBJ1-3	TRBD1	few	CASRGSPGTGGTGNTIYF	TGTGCCAGCAGGGGATCTCCCGGGACAGGGGGCACTGGAAACACCATATATTTT
11	TRBV2	TRBJ1-2	-	-	CASSGIGGYTF	TGTGCCAGCAGTGGTATCGGTGGCTACACCTTC
14	TRBV7-8	TRBJ2-7	-	-	CASSCHAGAYEQYF	TGTGCCAGCAGCTGCCATGCCGGGGCCTACGAGCAGTACTTC
17	TRBV2	TRBJ2-6	TRBD1	-	CASSVGTGRSGANVLTF	TGTGCCAGCTCGGTAGGGACAGGGAGGTCTGGGGCCAACGTCCTGACTTTC
15	TRBV7-2	TRBJ2-3	TRBD2	-	CASSFAGETTDTQYF	TGTGCCAGCAGCTTTGCGGGAGAGACTACAGATACGCAGTATTTT
15	TRBV30	TRBJ1-1	-	few	CAWSVWGRMNTEAFF	TGTGCCTGGAGTGTATGGGGCAGAATGAACACTGAAGCTTTCTTT
13	TRBV6-6	TRBJ1-5	-	few	CAIQASLNQPQHF	TGTGCCATTCAGGCTTCCCTCAATCAGCCCCAGCATTTT
17	TRBV4-2	TRBJ2-7	-	once	CASSQEIGRESSYEQYF	TGTGCCAGCAGCCAAGAAATTGGTCGGGAATCATCCTACGAGCAGTACTTC
10	TRBV20-1	TRBJ1-2	-	-	CSARVDGYTF	TGCAGTGCGAGGGTTGATGGCTACACCTTC
16	TRBV25-1	TRBJ1-2	TRBD1	-	CASSAKDRGGWDGYTF	TGTGCCAGCAGTGCCAAGGACAGGGGAGGTTGGGATGGCTACACCTTC
16	TRBV21-1	TRBJ1-1	-	-	CASSKGTGTQNTEAFF	TGTGCCAGCAGCAAAGGAACCGGGACACAGAACACTGAAGCTTTCTTT
16	TRBV7-8	TRBJ2-7	TRBD1	-	CASSPSRDRGSHEQYF	TGTGCCAGCAGCCCGTCCCGGGACAGGGGGTCCCACGAGCAGTACTTC
13	TRBV7-9	TRBJ2-1	-	-	CASSLGPRSEQFF	TGTGCCAGCAGCTTAGGGCCCCGGAGTGAGCAGTTCTTC
15	TRBV6-5	TRBJ2-5	-	-	CASSLRHPYQETQYF	TGTGCCAGCAGCCTTAGACACCCGTACCAAGAGACCCAGTACTTC
14	TRBV27	TRBJ1-1	-	-	CASRLTVMNTEAFF	TGTGCCAGCAGACTAACCGTTATGAACACTGAAGCTTTCTTT
18	TRBV29-1	TRBJ2-3	TRBD1	-	CSAESSGQGARGTDTQYF	TGCAGCGCTGAGTCTTCGGGACAGGGGGCTAGGGGCACAGATACGCAGTATTTT
15	TRBV19	TRBJ2-7	-	-	CASSIDLAPIYEQYF	TGTGCCAGTAGTATAGATCTAGCCCCTATCTACGAGCAGTACTTC
15	TRBV6-1	TRBJ1-5	TRBD1	few	CASSAGTGQTQPQHF	TGTGCCAGCAGCGCCGGGACAGGGCAAACTCAGCCCCAGCATTTT
14	TRBV18	TRBJ1-5	-	few	CASSQGHSNQPQHF	TGTGCCAGCTCACAGGGACATAGCAATCAGCCCCAGCATTTT
14	TRBV5-1	TRBJ2-7	-	-	CASSLAIRGNEQYF	TGCGCCAGCAGCTTGGCAATCAGGGGCAACGAGCAGTACTTC
15	TRBV6-5	TRBJ2-2	TRBD2	-	CASSLGLAVAGELFF	TGTGCCAGCAGCCTGGGACTAGCAGTGGCCGGGGAGCTGTTTTTT
13	TRBV7-9	TRBJ2-1	-	-	CASSSGSYNEQFF	TGTGCCAGCAGCTCGGGCTCCTACAATGAGCAGTTCTTC
17	TRBV12-5	TRBJ1-1	-	-	CASGPPFSGGRNTEAFF	TGTGCTAGTGGTCCCCCATTTTCCGGGGGACGGAACACTGAAGCTTTCTTT
14	TRBV2	TRBJ2-7	TRBD2	-	CASSEAWTSSEQYF	TGTGCCAGCAGTGAAGCGTGGACTAGTTCCGAGCAGTACTTC
15	TRBV7-2	TRBJ2-3	-	few	CASSLFAISSDTQYF	TGTGCCAGCAGCTTATTCGCGATATCGTCAGATACGCAGTATTTT